This T cell receptor beta chain was observed in a study of T cell responses to AZD1222 COVID-19 vaccine. Study results and caveats: There were mostly white British donors and more females than males, and clonal diversity was possibly underestimated. Targets within unmutated variant regions were reportedly found for nearly half of spike-specific TCRs. Two doses of AZD1222 preceded a rise in Spike-specific TCR breadth and depth.

The protocol was immunoSEQ multiplex PCR, while the TCRdb copy is restricted to in-frame clones and leaves out a portion. Of about 99,000 clones detected, roughly 89% appear once; the ten largest clones hold about 50%. In the case of this clone: No antigen is known for it.

From germline, CDR1 is MDHEN and CDR2 SYDVKM. With 6 bases removed from V and 9 bases from J, the gap between germline ends came to 12 bases. This CDR3 is built from 12 residues. The sample consisted of peripheral blood, taken on day 0 of AZD1222 vaccination. The V gene is TRBV28, the J gene TRBJ1-5; D uncertain. This TCR derives from an adult in good health. This CDR3 reads CASSLNLGPQHF. The CDR3 DNA sequence: TGTGCCAGCAGCCTGAACCTGGGGCCCCAGCATTTT.